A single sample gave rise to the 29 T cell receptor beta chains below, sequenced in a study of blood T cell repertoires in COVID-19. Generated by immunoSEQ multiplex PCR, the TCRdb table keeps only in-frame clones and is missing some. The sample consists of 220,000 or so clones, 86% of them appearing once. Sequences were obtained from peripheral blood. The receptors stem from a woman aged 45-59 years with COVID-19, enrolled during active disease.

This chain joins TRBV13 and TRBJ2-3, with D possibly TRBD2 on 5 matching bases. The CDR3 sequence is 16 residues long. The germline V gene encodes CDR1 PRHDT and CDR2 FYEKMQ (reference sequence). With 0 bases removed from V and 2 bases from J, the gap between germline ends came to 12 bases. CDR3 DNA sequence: TGTGCCAGCAGCTTAGGTCCTCGGGGATCCACAGATACGCAGTATTTT. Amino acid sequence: CASSLGPRGSTDTQYF.

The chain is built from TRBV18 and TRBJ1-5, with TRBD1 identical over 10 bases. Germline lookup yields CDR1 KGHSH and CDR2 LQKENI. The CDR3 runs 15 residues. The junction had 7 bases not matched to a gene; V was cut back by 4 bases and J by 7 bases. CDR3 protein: CASSQDRGKGQPQHF. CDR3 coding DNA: TGTGCCAGCTCACAGGACAGGGGGAAAGGGCAGCCCCAGCATTTT.

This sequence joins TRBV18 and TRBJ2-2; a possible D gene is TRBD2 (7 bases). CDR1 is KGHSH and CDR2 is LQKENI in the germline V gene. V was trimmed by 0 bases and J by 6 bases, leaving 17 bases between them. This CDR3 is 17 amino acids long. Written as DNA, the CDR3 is TGTGCCAGCTCACCACCGGGGGGGCGCACGGTCGCCGGGGAGCTGTTTTTT. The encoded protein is CASSPPGGRTVAGELFF.

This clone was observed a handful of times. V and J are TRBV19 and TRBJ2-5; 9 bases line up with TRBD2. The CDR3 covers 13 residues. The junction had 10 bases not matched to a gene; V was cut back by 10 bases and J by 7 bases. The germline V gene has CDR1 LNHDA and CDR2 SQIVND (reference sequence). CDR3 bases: TGTGCCACTATGGGCGGGGGGGCCTGGACCCAGTACTTC. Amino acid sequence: CATMGGGAWTQYF.

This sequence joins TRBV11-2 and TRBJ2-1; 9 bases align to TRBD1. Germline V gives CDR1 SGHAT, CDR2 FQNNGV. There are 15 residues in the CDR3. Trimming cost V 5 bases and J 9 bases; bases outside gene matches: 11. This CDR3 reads CASSRPGTGSGEQFF. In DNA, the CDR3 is TGTGCCAGCAGCCGACCCGGGACAGGGTCGGGTGAGCAGTTCTTC.

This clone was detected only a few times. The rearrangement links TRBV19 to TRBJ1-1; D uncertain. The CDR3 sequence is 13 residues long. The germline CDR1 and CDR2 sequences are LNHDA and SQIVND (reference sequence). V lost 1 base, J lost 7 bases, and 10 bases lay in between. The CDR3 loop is CASSIVGRLEAFF. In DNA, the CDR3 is TGTGCCAGTAGTATAGTGGGCCGGCTTGAAGCTTTCTTT.

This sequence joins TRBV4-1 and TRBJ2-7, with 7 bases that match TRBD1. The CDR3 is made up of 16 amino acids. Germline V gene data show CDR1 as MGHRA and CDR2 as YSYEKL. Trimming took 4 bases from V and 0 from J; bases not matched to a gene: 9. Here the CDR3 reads CASSRPSRDSSYEQYF. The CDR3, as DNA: TGCGCCAGCAGCCGCCCCTCCCGGGACAGCTCCTACGAGCAGTACTTC.

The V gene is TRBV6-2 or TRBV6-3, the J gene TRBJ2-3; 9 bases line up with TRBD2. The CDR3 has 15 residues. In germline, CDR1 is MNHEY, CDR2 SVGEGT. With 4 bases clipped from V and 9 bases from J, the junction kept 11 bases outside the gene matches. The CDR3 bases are TGTGCCAGCAGTTGGGAGCGGGGGGTCTCCGGGACGCAGTATTTT. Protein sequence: CASSWERGVSGTQYF.

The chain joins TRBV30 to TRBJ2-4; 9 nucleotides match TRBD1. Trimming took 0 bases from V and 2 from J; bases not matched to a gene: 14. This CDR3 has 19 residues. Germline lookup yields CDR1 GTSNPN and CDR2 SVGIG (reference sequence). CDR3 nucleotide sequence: TGTGCCTGGAGTGTACGAGGGGGGTTGGGACAGGGCTCCAAAAACATTCAGTACTTC. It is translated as CAWSVRGGLGQGSKNIQYF.

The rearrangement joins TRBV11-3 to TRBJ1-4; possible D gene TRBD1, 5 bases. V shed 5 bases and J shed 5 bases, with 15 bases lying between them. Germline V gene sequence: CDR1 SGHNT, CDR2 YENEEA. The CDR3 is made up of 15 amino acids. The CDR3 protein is CASSPEGPRNEKLFF. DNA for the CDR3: TGTGCCAGCAGCCCGGAGGGGCCCCGCAATGAAAAACTGTTTTTT.

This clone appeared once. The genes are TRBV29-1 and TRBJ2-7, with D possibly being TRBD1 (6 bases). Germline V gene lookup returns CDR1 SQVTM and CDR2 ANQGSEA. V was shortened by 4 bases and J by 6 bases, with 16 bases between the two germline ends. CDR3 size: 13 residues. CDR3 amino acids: CSVGGDTRCEQYV. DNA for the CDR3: TGCAGCGTTGGAGGGGACACTAGGTGCGAGCAGTACGTC.

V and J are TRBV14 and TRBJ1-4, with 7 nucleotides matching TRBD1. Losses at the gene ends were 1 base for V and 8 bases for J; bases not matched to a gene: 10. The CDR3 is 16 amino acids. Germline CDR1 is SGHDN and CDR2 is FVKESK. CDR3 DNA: TGTGCCAGCAGCCAAGGAGGGACAGAGGTGGTCGAAAAACTGTTTTTT. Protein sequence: CASSQGGTEVVEKLFF.

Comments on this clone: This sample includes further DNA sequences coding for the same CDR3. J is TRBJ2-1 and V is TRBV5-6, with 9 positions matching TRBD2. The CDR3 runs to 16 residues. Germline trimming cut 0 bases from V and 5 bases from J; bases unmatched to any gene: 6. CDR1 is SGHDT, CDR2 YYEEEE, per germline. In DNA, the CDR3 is TGTGCCAGCAGCTTGGGGTCTAGCGGGGCGAACAATGAGCAGTTCTTC. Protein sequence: CASSLGSSGANNEQFF.

DNA for the CDR3: TGTGCCAGCAGGACCGGGACAGGGCTTGGCTACACCTTC. Protein: CASRTGTGLGYTF. This chain uses TRBV6-5 with TRBJ1-2; 9 bases agree with TRBD1. From germline, CDR1 is MNHEY and CDR2 SVGAGI. V gave up 6 bases and J gave up 7 bases; unmatched junction bases: 6. The CDR3 extends over 13 amino acids.

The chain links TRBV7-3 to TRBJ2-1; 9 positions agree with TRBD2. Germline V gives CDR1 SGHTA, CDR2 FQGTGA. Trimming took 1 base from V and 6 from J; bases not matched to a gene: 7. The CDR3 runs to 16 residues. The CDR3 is CASSLMSASGVNEQFF. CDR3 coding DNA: TGTGCCAGCAGCTTAATGTCTGCTAGCGGGGTCAATGAGCAGTTCTTC.

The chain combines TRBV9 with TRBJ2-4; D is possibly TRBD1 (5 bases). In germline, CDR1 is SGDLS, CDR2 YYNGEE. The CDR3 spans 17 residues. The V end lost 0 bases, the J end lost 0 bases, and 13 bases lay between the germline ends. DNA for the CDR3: TGTGCCAGCAGCGTAGTGGGCAGGGCATCAGCCAAAAACATTCAGTACTTC. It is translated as CASSVVGRASAKNIQYF.

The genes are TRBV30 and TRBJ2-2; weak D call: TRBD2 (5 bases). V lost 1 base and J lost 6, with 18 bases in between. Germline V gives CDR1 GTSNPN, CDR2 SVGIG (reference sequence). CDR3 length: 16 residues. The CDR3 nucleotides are TGTGCCTGGAGTGCCTCCCCCTCGAGGGCTCCCGGGGAGCTGTTTTTT. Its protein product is CAWSASPSRAPGELFF.

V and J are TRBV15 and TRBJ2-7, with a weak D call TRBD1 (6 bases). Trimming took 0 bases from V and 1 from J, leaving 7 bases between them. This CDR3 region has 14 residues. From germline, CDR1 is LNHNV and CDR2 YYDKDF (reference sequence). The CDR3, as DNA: TGTGCCACCAGCAGAGAACAGGGATCCTACGAGCAGTACGTC. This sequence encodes CATSREQGSYEQYV.

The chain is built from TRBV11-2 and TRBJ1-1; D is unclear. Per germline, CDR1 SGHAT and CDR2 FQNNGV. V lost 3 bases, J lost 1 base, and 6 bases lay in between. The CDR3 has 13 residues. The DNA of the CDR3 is TGTGCCAGCAGCTTTCCCCAGAACACTGAAGCTTTCTTT. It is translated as CASSFPQNTEAFF.

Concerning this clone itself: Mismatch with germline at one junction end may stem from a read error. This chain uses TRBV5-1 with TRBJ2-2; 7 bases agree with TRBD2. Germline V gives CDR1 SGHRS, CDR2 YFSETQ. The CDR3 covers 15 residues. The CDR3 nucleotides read TGCGCCAGCAGCTTGGAACTAGCGAATACCGGGGAGCTGTTTTTT. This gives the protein CASSLELANTGELFF.

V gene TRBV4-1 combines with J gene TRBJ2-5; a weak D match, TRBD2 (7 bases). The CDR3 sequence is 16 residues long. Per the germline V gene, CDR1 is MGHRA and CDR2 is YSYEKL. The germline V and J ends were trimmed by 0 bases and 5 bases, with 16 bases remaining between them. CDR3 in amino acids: CASSQEPPGGHETQYF. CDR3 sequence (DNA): TGCGCCAGCAGCCAAGAACCCCCCGGGGGGCACGAGACCCAGTACTTC.

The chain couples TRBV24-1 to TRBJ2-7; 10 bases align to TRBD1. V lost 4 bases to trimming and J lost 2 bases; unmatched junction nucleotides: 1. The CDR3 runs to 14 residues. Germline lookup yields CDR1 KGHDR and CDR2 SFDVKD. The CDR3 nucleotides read TGTGCCACCAGTGAGGGGACAGGGGCCTACGAGCAGTACTTC. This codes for CATSEGTGAYEQYF.

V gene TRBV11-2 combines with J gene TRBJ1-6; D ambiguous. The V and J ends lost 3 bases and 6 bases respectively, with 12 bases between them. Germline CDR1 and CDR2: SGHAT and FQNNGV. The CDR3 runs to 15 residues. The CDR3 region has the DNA TGTGCCAGCAGCTTCGCACACAGCCCTAATTCACCCCTCCACTTT. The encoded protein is CASSFAHSPNSPLHF.

The CDR3 protein is CATLGDRGLGHYGYTF. CDR3 sequence (DNA): TGTGCCACCCTCGGCGACAGGGGGCTGGGACACTATGGCTACACCTTC. The rearrangement joins TRBV19 to TRBJ1-2, with TRBD1 matching 10 bases. Germline V gives CDR1 LNHDA, CDR2 SQIVND (reference sequence). J lost 3 bases, V lost 10 bases, and 14 bases had no gene match. There are 16 residues in the CDR3. Full variable domain (remainder filled in from reference TRBV19 and TRBJ1-2): DGGITQSPKYLFRKEGQNVTLSCEQNLNHDAMYWYRQDPGQGLRLIYYSQIVNDFQKGDIAEGYSVSREKKESFPLTVTSAQKNPTAFYLCATLGDRGLGHYGYTFGSGTRLTVV.

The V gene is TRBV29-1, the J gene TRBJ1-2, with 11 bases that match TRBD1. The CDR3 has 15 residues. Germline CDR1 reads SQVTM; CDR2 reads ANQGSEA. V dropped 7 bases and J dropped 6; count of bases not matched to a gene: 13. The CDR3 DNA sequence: TGCAGCGGAATGGGACAGGGGGTAGATATGGATGGCTACACCTTC. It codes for CSGMGQGVDMDGYTF.

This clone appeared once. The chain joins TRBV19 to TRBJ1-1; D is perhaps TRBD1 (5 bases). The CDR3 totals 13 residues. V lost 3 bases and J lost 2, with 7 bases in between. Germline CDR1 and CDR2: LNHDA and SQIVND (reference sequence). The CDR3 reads CASSMGGNTEAFF. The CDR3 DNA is TGTGCCAGTAGTATGGGGGGAAACACTGAAGCTTTCTTT.

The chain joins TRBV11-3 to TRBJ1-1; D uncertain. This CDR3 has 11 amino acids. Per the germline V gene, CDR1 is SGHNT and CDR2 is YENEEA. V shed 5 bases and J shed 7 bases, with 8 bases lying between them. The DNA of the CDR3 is TGTGCCAGCAGCGAGAGATTTGAAGCTTTCTTT. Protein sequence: CASSERFEAFF. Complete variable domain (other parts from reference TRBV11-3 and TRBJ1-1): EAGVVQSPRYKIIEKKQPVAFWCNPISGHNTLYWYLQNLGQGPELLIRYENEEAVDDSQLPKDRFSAERLKGVDSTLKIQPAELGDSAVYLCASSERFEAFFGQGTRLTVV.

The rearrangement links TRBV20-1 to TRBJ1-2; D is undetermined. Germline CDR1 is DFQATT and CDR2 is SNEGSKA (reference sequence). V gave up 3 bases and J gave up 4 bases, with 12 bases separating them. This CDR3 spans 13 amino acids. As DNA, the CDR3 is TGCAGTGCTAGTGTGAATACTCGCTATGGCTACACCTTC. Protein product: CSASVNTRYGYTF.

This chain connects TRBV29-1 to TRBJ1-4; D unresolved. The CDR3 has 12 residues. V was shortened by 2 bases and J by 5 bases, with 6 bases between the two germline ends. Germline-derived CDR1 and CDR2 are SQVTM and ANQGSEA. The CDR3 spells CSVEWQNEKLFF. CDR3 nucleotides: TGCAGCGTTGAATGGCAGAATGAAAAACTGTTTTTT.